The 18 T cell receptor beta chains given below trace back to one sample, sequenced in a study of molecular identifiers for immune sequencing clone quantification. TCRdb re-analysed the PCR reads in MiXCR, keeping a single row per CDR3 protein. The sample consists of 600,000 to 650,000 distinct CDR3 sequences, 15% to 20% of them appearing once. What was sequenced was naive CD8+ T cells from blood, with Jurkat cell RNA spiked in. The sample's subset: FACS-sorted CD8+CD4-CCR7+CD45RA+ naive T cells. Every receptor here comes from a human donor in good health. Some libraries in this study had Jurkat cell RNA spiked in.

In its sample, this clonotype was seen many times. The CDR3 region is CAISDQGSTYEQYF. CDR3 bases: TGTGCCATCAGTGACCAGGGCTCCACCTACGAGCAGTACTTC. This rearrangement joins TRBV10-3 to TRBJ2-7, with D possibly being TRBD1 (5 bases). V was clipped by 3 bases and J by 2 bases, with 11 bases between them. The CDR3 covers 14 residues. The germline V gene has CDR1 ENHRY and CDR2 SYGVKD.

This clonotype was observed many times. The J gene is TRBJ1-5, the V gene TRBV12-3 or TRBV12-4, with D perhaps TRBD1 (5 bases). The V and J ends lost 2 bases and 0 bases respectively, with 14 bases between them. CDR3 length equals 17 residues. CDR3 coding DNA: TGTGCCAGCAGTTTAAGAGACAGCGACAATAGCAATCAGCCCCAGCATTTT. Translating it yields CASSLRDSDNSNQPQHF.

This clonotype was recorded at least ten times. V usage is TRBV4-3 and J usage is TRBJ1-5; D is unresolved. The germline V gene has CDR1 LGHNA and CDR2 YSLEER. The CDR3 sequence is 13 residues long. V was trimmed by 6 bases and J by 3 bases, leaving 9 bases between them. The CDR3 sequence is CASSRQYNQPQHF. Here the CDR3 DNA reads TGCGCCAGCAGTAGGCAGTACAATCAGCCCCAGCATTTT.

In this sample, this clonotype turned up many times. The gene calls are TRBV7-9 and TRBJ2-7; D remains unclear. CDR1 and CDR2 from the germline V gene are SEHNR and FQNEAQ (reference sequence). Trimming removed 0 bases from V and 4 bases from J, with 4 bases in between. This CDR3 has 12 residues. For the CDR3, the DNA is TGTGCCAGCAGCTTAGCAGTATACGAGCAGTACTTC. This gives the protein CASSLAVYEQYF.

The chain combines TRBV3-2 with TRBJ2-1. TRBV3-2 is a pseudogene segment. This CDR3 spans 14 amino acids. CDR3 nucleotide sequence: TGTGCCAGCAGCCAAGATCTAGAGTATAATGAGCAGTTCTTC. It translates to CASSQDLEYNEQFF.

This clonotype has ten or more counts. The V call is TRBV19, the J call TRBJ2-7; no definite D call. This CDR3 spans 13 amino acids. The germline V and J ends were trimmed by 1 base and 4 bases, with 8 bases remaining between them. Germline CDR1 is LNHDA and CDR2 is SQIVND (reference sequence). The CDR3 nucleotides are TGTGCCAGTAGTATAGGGTTGGGGTACGAGCAGTACTTC. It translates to CASSIGLGYEQYF.

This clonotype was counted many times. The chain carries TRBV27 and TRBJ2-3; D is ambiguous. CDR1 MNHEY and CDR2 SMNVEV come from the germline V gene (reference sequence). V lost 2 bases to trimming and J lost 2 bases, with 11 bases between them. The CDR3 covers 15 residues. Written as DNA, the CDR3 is TGTGCCAGCAGTTTAGGTACGAGGAACACAGATACGCAGTATTTT. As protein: CASSLGTRNTDTQYF.

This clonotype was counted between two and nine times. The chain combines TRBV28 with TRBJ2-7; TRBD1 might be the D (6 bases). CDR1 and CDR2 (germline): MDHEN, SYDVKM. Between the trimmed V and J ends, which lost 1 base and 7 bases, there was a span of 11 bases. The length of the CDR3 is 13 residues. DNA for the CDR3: TGTGCCAGCAGTTTATTAGGGGGAAAAGAGCAGTACTTC. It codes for CASSLLGGKEQYF. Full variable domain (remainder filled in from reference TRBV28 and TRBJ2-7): DVKVTQSSRYLVKRTGEKVFLECVQDMDHENMFWYRQDPGLGLRLIYFSYDVKMKEKGDIPEGYSVSREKKERFSLILESASTNQTSMYLCASSLLGGKEQYFGPGTRLTVT.

CDR3 nucleotides: TGTGCCAGCAGCCTCGCTAGCGGGGTAGGCGAGCAGTACTTC. Its protein is CASSLASGVGEQYF. This sequence joins TRBV13 and TRBJ2-7, with 9 bases matching TRBD2. This CDR3 has 14 residues. J was trimmed by 6 bases and V by 5 bases; bases with no gene match: 8. Germline assignment: CDR1 PRHDT and CDR2 FYEKMQ (reference sequence).

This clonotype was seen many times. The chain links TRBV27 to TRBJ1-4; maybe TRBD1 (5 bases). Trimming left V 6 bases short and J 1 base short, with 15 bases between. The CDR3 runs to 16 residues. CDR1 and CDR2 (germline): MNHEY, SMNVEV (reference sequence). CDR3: CASSPVWGGTNEKLFF. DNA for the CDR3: TGTGCCAGCAGCCCAGTTTGGGGCGGAACTAATGAAAAACTGTTTTTT.

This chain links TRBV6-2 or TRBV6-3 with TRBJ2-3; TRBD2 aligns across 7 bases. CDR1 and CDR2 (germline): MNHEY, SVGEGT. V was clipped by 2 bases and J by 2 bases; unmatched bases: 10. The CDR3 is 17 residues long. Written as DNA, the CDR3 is TGTGCCAGCAGTTACGCCCCACAGCGGGGAGCCACAGATACGCAGTATTTT. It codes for CASSYAPQRGATDTQYF.

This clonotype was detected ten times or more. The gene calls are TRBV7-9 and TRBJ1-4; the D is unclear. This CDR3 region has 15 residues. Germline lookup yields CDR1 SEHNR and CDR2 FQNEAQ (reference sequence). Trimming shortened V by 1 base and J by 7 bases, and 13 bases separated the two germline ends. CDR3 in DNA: TGTGCCAGCAGCTTAGTTTCCGATATGAGTGAAAAACTGTTTTTT. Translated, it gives CASSLVSDMSEKLFF. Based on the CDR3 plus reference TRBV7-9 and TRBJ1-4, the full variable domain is DTGVSQNPRHKITKRGQNVTFRCDPISEHNRLYWYRQTLGQGPEFLTYFQNEAQLEKSRLLSDRFSAERPKGSFSTLEIQRTEQGDSAMYLCASSLVSDMSEKLFFGSGTQLSVL.

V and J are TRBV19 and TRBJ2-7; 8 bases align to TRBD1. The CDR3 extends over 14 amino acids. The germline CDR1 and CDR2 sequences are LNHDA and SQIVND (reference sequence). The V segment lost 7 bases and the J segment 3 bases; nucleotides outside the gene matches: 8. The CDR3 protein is CASKSGTGHYEQYF. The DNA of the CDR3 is TGTGCCAGTAAATCCGGGACAGGTCACTACGAGCAGTACTTC.

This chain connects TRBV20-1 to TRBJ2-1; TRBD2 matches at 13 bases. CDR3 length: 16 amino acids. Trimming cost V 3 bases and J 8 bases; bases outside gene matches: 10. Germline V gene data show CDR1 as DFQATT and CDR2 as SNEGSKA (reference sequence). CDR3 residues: CSARPRLAGGVYEQFF. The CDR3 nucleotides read TGCAGTGCTAGGCCGAGACTAGCGGGAGGAGTCTATGAGCAGTTCTTC.

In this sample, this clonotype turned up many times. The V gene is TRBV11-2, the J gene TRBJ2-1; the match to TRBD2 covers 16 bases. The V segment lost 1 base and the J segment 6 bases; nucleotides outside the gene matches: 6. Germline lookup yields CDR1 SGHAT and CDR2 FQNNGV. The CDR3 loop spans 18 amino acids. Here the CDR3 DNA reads TGTGCCAGCAGCTTAGCCGGGACTAGCGGGAGGGCGGTCAATGAGCAGTTCTTC. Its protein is CASSLAGTSGRAVNEQFF.

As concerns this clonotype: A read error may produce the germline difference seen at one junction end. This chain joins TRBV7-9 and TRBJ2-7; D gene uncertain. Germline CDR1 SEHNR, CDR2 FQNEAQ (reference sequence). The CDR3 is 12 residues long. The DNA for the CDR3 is TGTTCCAGCAGCTCATCACACTACGAGCAGTACTTC. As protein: CSSSSSHYEQYF.

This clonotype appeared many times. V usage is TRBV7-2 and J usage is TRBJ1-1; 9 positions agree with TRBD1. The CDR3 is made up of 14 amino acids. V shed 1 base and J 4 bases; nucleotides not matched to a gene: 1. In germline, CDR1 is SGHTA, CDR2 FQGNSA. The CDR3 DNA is TGTGCCAGCAGCTTAGTACAGGGGGCCACTGAAGCTTTCTTT. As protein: CASSLVQGATEAFF.

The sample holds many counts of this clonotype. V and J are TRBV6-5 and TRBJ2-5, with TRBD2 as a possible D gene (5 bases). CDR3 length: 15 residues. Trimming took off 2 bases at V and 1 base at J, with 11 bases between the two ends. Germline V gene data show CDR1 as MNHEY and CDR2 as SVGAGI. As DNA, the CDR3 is TGTGCCAGCAGTTACGGAGGAGGATCCCAAGAGACCCAGTACTTC. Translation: CASSYGGGSQETQYF.